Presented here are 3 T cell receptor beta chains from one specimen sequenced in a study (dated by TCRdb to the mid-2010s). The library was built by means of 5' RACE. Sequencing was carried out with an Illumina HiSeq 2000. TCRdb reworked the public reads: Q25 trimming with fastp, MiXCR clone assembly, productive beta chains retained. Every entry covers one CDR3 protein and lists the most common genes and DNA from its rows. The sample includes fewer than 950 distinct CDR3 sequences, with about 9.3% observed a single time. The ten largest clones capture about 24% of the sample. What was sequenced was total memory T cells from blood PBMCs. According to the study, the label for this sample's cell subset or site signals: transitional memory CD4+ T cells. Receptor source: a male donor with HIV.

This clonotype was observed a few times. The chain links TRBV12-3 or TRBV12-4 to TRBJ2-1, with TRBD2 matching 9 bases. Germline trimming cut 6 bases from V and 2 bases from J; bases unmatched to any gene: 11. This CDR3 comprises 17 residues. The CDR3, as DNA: TGTGCCAGCAGACCCGCTAGCGGGATACCCGCCTACAATGAGCAGTTCTTC. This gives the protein CASRPASGIPAYNEQFF.

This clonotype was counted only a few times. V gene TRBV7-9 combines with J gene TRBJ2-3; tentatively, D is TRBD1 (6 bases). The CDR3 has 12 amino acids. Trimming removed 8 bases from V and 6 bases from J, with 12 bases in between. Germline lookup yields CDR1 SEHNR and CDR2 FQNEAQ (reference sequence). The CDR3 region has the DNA TGTGCCAGCGAATTAGGGGGTGATACGCAGTATTTT. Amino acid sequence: CASELGGDTQYF. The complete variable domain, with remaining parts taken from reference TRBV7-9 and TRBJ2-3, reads DTGVSQNPRHKITKRGQNVTFRCDPISEHNRLYWYRQTLGQGPEFLTYFQNEAQLEKSRLLSDRFSAERPKGSFSTLEIQRTEQGDSAMYLCASELGGDTQYFGPGTRLTVL.

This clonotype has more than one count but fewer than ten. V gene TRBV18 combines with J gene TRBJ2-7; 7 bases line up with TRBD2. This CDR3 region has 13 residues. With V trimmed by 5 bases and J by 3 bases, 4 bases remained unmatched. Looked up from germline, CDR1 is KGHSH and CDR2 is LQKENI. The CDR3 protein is CASSIASGYEQYF. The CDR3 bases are TGTGCCAGCTCAATAGCTAGCGGCTACGAGCAGTACTTC.